The 13 T cell receptor beta chains in this list originate from one sample, sequenced in a study of technical replicates of blood from four donors (dated by TCRdb to 2016 to 2017). The library was produced with the immunoSEQ multiplex PCR assay. Not all clones reach the TCRdb copy of this immuneACCESS table, which keeps in-frame sequences only. Checked studies attribute under half of the gap to unresolved V genes and leave the rest unexplained. Across this sample there are tens of thousands of clones, with about 93% seen only once. The ten top clones hold 3.9% of the sample. The specimen sequenced was PBMCs. The receptors come from a human donor in good health. Some clones in this sample may be carry-over from other donors' samples.

The chain joins TRBV6-5 to TRBJ2-2; possibly TRBD2 for D (6 bases). The CDR3 loop spans 16 amino acids. Germline V CDR1 and CDR2: MNHEY, SVGAGI. V dropped 0 bases and J dropped 0 bases, with 8 bases sitting between them. The CDR3 nucleotides read TGTGCCAGCAGTTACTCCCCGGGGGCGAACACCGGGGAGCTGTTTTTT. The encoded protein is CASSYSPGANTGELFF.

V and J are TRBV4-1 and TRBJ2-3; possible D gene TRBD2, 6 bases. The V end lost 5 bases, the J end lost 3 bases, and 18 bases lay between the germline ends. Germline V CDR1 and CDR2: MGHRA, YSYEKL. The CDR3 totals 16 residues. CDR3 protein: CASSGTGHGWTDTQYF. Here the CDR3 DNA reads TGCGCCAGCAGCGGGACTGGCCATGGATGGACAGATACGCAGTATTTT.

The chain carries TRBV6-5 and TRBJ2-7, with 8 bases aligning to TRBD2. Germline assignment: CDR1 MNHEY and CDR2 SVGAGI. The CDR3 is made up of 15 amino acids. Germline trimming cut 6 bases from V and 2 bases from J; bases unmatched to any gene: 9. CDR3 DNA: TGTGCCAGCAGCAAAGCGGGAGTAGAGGCCTACGAGCAGTACTTC. Residues: CASSKAGVEAYEQYF.

The chain is built from TRBV10-3 and TRBJ2-1; D is possibly TRBD1 (6 bases). The germline V gene encodes CDR1 ENHRY and CDR2 SYGVKD. Trimming left V 10 bases short and J 5 bases short, with 21 bases between. This CDR3 region has 15 residues. Here the CDR3 reads CATGLTGTQDNEQFF. The CDR3 DNA reads TGTGCCACCGGACTGACCGGGACACAAGACAATGAGCAGTTCTTC.

CDR3 sequence (DNA): TGTGCCAGCAGAAGGCAGGGAACTGTCTACGAGCAGTACTTC. As protein: CASRRQGTVYEQYF. The rearrangement joins TRBV7-8 to TRBJ2-7, with TRBD1 as a possible D gene (5 bases). CDR1 and CDR2 from the germline V gene are SGHVS and FQNEAQ. The germline V and J ends were trimmed by 6 bases and 3 bases, with 15 bases remaining between them. This CDR3 is built from 14 residues.

The gene calls are TRBV2 and TRBJ2-7; D is unclear. CDR1 SNHLY and CDR2 FYNNEI come from the germline V gene. The CDR3 is 14 amino acids. V lost 4 bases and J lost 0, with 10 bases in between. CDR3 amino acids: CASSVSLLSYEQYF. The CDR3 region has the DNA TGTGCCAGCAGTGTTAGTCTCCTCTCCTACGAGCAGTACTTC.

The chain carries TRBV15 and TRBJ2-3; TRBD2 matches at 7 bases. CDR3 size: 16 residues. With V trimmed by 5 bases and J by 2 bases, 10 bases remained unmatched. Germline loops: CDR1 LNHNV, CDR2 YYDKDF (reference sequence). The CDR3 bases are TGTGCCACCAGCGACAATCCTAGCGGACACACAGATACGCAGTATTTT. It encodes CATSDNPSGHTDTQYF.

The rearrangement uses TRBV5-1 and TRBJ2-3, with 10 bases that match TRBD2. Germline V gives CDR1 SGHRS, CDR2 YFSETQ. The V segment lost 0 bases and the J segment 8 bases; nucleotides outside the gene matches: 3. The CDR3 has 14 residues. CDR3 sequence reads: CASSLGTSGVTQYF. Written as DNA, the CDR3 is TGCGCCAGCAGCTTGGGGACTAGCGGAGTTACGCAGTATTTT.

V and J are TRBV9 and TRBJ1-3, with D unclear. The CDR3 has 13 amino acids. V was trimmed by 1 base and J by 4 bases, leaving 6 bases between them. The germline V gene encodes CDR1 SGDLS and CDR2 YYNGEE. CDR3 in DNA: TGTGCCAGCAGCGTATCCCCGGGAAACACCATATATTTT. The encoded protein is CASSVSPGNTIYF.

This clone was seen a handful of times. The J gene is TRBJ1-1, the V gene TRBV6-1, with 8 bases aligning to TRBD1. Germline assignment: CDR1 MNHNS and CDR2 SASEGT. The trim removed 3 bases at V and 4 bases at J, leaving 4 bases unmatched. The CDR3 runs to 14 residues. The CDR3 DNA follows: TGTGCCAGCAGTGATTCAGGGGGCCTCACTGAAGCTTTCTTT. It specifies CASSDSGGLTEAFF.

The chain links TRBV2 to TRBJ1-2; D unresolved. The CDR3 is 13 amino acids. The V end lost 6 bases, the J end lost 8 bases, and 16 bases lay between the germline ends. Germline V gives CDR1 SNHLY, CDR2 FYNNEI. CDR3 loop: CASRSTGERGYTF. DNA of the CDR3: TGTGCCAGCAGGTCGACTGGAGAGAGAGGCTACACCTTC.

The chain combines TRBV6-5 with TRBJ2-2; 7 positions agree with TRBD2. Trimming removed 2 bases from V and 8 bases from J; junction bases left unmatched: 5. The CDR3 consists of 14 residues. Germline V lookup: CDR1 MNHEY, CDR2 SVGAGI. The CDR3 region is CASSYNGLVGELFF. The CDR3, as DNA: TGTGCCAGCAGTTACAACGGACTAGTTGGGGAGCTGTTTTTT.

The gene calls are TRBV10-3 and TRBJ1-2; D gene ambiguous. This CDR3 has 15 residues. Germline CDR1 reads ENHRY; CDR2 reads SYGVKD. The V gene lost 2 bases and the J gene lost 7 bases, with 17 bases spanning the gap. The DNA for the CDR3 is TGTGCCATCAGTGAGCCCAATACTAGACTGACTGGCTACACCTTC. Its protein product is CAISEPNTRLTGYTF.